This TCR beta chain was recorded in a study of HIV-infected patients and healthy controls. All unsorted peripheral T cells were captured because whole blood was used without fractionation. This clonotype was counted ten times or more. Its antigen is unidentified. Alpha and beta constant-region primers primed reverse transcription of around 500 ng RNA. Separate chain-specific third strand synthesis with multiplexing indices produced the alpha and beta libraries. TCRdb re-derived calls from the 5' RACE reads in MiXCR, one entry per CDR3 protein. There are approximately 15,000 distinct CDR3 sequences in the sample; roughly 7.5% occur only once, and roughly 8% lies in the top ten. This CDR3 is 15 amino acids long. Germline V gene sequence: CDR1 MNHEY, CDR2 SVGAGI. Trimming cost V 2 bases and J 4 bases, with 14 bases left between them. Whole-study results and caveats: A major limitation was that merely sixteen HIV-infected individuals were processed. Healthy controls shared more CDR3 sequences between individuals than HIV-infected patients did. Study cohorts differed slightly in age and sex, but this did not explain diversity differences.

The chain couples TRBV6-5 to TRBJ1-2; perhaps TRBD1 as D (5 bases). The source is an adult in good health. Sequencing was done on a sample of blood. This chain's CDR3 is CASSYRDGGAYGYTF. CDR3 DNA: TGTGCCAGCAGTTACCGGGACGGAGGGGCCTATGGCTACACCTTC.